The present T cell receptor (beta chain) was sequenced within a study of metastatic and nonmetastatic thyroid tumors. Study-level background: Across blood and tumor or nodule tissue, repertoires from malignant and benign thyroid patients were compared with one another.

Study-level results: As reported, TCR beta diversity in blood and tumor was significantly higher in malignant thyroid tumors than in benign nodules.

There were no patients who had received any treatment before thyroid surgery. In the authors' workflow: A classifier for distant metastasis in papillary thyroid cancer was constructed using CDR3 differences observed across clinicopathological groups. TCRdb reanalyzed the PCR reads with MiXCR. The V and J calls, along with clone size, are taken from TCRdb and not from the paper's own processing. The table includes about 4,000 clones, roughly 30% detected once. The ends lost 6 bases at V and 6 bases at J; junction bases unmatched: 5. The CDR3 length is 13 residues. Comments on this clone: The antigen is unknown.

The gene calls are TRBV12-3 or TRBV12-4 and TRBJ2-7, with TRBD1 matching over 10 bases. The specimen sequenced was adjacent normal tissue. The clonotype was recovered from a female donor with papillary thyroid cancer or a benign thyroid nodule (not recorded which). Some clones in this sample may be carry-over from other donors' samples. CDR3 amino acids: CASSPDRGAEQYF. In DNA, the CDR3 is TGTGCCAGCAGCCCGGACAGGGGGGCCGAGCAGTACTTC.